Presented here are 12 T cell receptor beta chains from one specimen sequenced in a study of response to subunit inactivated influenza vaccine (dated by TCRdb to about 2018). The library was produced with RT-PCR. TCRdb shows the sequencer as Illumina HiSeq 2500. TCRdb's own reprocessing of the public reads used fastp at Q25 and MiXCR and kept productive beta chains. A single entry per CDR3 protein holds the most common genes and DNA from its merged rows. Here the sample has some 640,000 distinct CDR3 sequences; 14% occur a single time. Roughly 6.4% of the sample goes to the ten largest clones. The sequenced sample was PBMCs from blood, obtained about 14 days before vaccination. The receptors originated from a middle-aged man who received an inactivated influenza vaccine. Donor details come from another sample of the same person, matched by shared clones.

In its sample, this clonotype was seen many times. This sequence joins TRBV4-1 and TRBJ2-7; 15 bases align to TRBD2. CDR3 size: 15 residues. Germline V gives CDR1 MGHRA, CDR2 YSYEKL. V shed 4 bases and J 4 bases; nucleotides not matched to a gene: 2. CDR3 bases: TGCGCCAGCAGCCGGGGACTAGCGGGAGGTTACGAGCAGTACTTC. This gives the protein CASSRGLAGGYEQYF.

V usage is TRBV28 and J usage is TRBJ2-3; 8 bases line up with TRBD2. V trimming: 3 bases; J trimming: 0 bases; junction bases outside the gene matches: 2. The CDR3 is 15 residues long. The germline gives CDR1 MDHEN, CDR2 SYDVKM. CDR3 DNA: TGTGCCAGCAGTTTGACTAGCGCTAGCACAGATACGCAGTATTTT. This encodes CASSLTSASTDTQYF.

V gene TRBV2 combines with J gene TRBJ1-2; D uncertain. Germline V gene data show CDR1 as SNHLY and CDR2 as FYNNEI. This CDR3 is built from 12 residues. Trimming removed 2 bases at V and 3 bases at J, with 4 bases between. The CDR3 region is CASSEWDYGYTF. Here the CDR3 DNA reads TGTGCCAGCAGTGAATGGGACTATGGCTACACCTTC.

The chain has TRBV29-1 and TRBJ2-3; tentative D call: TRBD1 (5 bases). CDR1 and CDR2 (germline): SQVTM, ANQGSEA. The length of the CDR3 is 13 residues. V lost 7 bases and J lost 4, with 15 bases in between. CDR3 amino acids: CSAQQVVADTQYF. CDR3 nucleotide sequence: TGCAGCGCACAACAGGTGGTGGCAGATACGCAGTATTTT.

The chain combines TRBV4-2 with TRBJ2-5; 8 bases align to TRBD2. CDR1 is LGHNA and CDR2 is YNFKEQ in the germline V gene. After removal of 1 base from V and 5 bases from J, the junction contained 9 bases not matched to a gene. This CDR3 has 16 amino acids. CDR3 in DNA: TGTGCCAGCAGCCAAGTGAGCGGGAGTGATGAGGAGACCCAGTACTTC. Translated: CASSQVSGSDEETQYF.

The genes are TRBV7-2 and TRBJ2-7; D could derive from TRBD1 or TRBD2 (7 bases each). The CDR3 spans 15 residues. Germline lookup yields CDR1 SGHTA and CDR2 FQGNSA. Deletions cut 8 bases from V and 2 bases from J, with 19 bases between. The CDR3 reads CASLLGGGGPYEQYF. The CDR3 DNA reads TGTGCCAGCCTCCTGGGGGGAGGGGGCCCCTACGAGCAGTACTTC.

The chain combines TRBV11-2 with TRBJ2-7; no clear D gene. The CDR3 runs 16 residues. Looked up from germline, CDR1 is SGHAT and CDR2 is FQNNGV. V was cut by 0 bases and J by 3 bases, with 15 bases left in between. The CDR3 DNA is TGTGCCAGCAGCTTAGATCTTGTCTCTGGGGACTACGAGCAGTACTTC. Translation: CASSLDLVSGDYEQYF. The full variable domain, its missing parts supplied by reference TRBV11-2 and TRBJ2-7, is EAGVAQSPRYKIIEKRQSVAFWCNPISGHATLYWYQQILGQGPKLLIQFQNNGVVDDSQLPKDRFSAERLKGVDSTLKIQPAKLEDSAVYLCASSLDLVSGDYEQYFGPGTRLTVT.

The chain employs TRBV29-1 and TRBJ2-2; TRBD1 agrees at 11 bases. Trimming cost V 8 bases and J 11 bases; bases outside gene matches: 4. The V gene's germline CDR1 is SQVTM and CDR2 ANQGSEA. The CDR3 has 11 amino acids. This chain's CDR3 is CSSWTGGELFF. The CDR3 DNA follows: TGCAGCTCCTGGACAGGGGGCGAGCTGTTTTTT.

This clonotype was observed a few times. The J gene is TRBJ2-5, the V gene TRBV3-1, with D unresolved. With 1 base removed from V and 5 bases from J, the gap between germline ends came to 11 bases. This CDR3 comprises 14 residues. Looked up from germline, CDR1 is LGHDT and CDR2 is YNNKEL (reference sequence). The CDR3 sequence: CASSQASVWETQYF. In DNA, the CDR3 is TGTGCCAGCAGCCAAGCATCCGTGTGGGAGACCCAGTACTTC.

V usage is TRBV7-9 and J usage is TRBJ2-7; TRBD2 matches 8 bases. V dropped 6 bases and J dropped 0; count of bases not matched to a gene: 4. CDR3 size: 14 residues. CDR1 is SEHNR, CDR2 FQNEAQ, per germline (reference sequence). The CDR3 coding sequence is TGTGCCAGCAGTGAGAGCGGGGGCTCCTACGAGCAGTACTTC. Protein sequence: CASSESGGSYEQYF. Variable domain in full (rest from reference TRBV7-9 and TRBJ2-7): DTGVSQNPRHKITKRGQNVTFRCDPISEHNRLYWYRQTLGQGPEFLTYFQNEAQLEKSRLLSDRFSAERPKGSFSTLEIQRTEQGDSAMYLCASSESGGSYEQYFGPGTRLTVT.

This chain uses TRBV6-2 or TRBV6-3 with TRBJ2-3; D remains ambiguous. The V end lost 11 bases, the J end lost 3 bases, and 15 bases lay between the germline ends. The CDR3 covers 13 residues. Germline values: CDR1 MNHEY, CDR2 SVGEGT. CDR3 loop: CAGTDWGTDTQYF. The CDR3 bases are TGTGCCGGCACCGACTGGGGTACAGATACGCAGTATTTT.

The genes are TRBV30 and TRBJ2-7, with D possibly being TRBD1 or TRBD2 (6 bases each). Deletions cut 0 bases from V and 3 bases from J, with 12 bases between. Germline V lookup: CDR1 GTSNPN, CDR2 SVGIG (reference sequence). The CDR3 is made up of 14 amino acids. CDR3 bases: TGTGCCTGGAGTGTTCAAGGAGGGGGCTACGAGCAGTACTTC. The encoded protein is CAWSVQGGGYEQYF.